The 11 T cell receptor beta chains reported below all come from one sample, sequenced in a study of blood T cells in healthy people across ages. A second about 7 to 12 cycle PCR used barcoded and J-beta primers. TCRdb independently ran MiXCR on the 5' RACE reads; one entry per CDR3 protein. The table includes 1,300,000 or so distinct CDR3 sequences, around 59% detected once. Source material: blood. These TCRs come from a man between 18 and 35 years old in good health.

Here the CDR3 DNA reads TGCGCCAGCAGCCAACAGAGCTCCTACAATGAGCAGTTCTTC. Protein: CASSQQSSYNEQFF. This chain links TRBV4-1 with TRBJ2-1, with D hard to call. Germline CDR1 and CDR2: MGHRA and YSYEKL. Trimming removed 2 bases at V and 0 bases at J, with 5 bases between. The CDR3 runs to 14 residues.

The CDR3 loop reads CANRVGYGYTF. The CDR3 DNA is TGTGCCAACAGGGTGGGATATGGCTACACCTTC. The chain recombines TRBV2 with TRBJ1-2, with D tentatively TRBD1 (6 bases). The ends were cut back, 10 bases at V and 5 bases at J, with 11 bases in the middle. This CDR3 has 11 amino acids. Germline lookup yields CDR1 SNHLY and CDR2 FYNNEI.

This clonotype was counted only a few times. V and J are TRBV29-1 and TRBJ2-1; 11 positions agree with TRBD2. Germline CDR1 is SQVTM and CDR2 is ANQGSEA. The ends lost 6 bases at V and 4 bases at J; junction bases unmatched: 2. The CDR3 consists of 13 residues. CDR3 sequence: CSVWTSGYNEQFF. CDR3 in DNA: TGCAGCGTCTGGACTAGCGGGTACAATGAGCAGTTCTTC.

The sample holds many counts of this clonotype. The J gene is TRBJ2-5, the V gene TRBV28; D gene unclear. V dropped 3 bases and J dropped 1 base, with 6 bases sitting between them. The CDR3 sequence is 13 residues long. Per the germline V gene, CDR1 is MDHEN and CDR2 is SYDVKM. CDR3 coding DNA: TGTGCCAGCAGTTTGGGCTTCCAAGAGACCCAGTACTTC. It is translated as CASSLGFQETQYF. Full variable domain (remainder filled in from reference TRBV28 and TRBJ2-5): DVKVTQSSRYLVKRTGEKVFLECVQDMDHENMFWYRQDPGLGLRLIYFSYDVKMKEKGDIPEGYSVSREKKERFSLILESASTNQTSMYLCASSLGFQETQYFGPGTRLLVL.

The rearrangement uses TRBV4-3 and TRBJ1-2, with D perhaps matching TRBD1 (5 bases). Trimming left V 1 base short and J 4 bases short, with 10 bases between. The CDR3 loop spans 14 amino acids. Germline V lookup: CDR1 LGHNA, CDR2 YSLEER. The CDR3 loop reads CASSQGGIGYGYTF. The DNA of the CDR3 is TGCGCCAGCAGCCAAGGGGGGATTGGCTATGGCTACACCTTC.

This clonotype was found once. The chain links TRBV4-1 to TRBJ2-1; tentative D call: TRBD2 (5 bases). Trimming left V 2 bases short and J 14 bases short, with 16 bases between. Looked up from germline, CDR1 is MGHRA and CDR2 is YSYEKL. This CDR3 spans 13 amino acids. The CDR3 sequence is CASSQLVASGEFF. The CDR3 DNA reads TGCGCCAGCAGCCAATTAGTGGCTTCCGGGGAGTTCTTC.

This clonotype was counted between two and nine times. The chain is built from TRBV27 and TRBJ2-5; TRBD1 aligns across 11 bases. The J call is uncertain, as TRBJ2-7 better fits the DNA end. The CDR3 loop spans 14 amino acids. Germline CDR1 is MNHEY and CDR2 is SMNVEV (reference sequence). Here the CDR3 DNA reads TGTGCCAGCAGTTGGGACAGGGGGGCCTACGAGCAGTACTTC. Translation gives CASSWDRGAYEQYF.

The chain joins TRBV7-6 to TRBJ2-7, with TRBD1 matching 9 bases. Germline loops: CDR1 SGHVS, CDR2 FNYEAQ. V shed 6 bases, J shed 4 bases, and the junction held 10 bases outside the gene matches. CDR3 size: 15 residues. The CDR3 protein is CASSSSGTGQYEQYF. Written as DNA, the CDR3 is TGTGCCAGCAGTTCCTCCGGGACAGGGCAATACGAGCAGTACTTC.

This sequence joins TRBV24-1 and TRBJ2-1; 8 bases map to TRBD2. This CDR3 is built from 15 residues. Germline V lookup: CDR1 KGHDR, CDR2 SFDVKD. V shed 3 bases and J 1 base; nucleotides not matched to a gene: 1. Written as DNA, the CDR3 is TGTGCCACCAGTGATAGCGGGAGATCCTACAATGAGCAGTTCTTC. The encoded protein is CATSDSGRSYNEQFF.

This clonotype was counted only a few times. The CDR3 nucleotides are TGCAGCGTTGACGAGTCAGAGACCCAGTACTTC. This codes for CSVDESETQYF. The gene calls are TRBV29-1 and TRBJ2-5; D is ambiguous. The CDR3 totals 11 residues. V shed 3 bases and J shed 4 bases, with 6 bases lying between them. CDR1 and CDR2 (germline): SQVTM, ANQGSEA.

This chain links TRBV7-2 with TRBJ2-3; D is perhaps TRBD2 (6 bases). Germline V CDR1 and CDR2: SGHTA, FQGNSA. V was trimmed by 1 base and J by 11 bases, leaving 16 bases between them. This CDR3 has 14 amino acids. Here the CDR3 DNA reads TGTGCCAGCAGCTTAGTCCGGGAGAACAGGAAGCAGTATTTT. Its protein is CASSLVRENRKQYF.